Shown below are 29 T cell receptor beta chains from a single sample sequenced in a study of blood T cell repertoires in COVID-19. Assay: immunoSEQ multiplex PCR; the TCRdb copy retains only in-frame clones and omits some. Among over 100,000 clones, roughly 89% were seen once, and the ten largest hold less than 5.5%. The sequenced sample consisted of peripheral blood. The origin of the receptors is a man aged 55 to 70 with COVID-19, enrolled during active disease.

The CDR3 loop reads CASSLYGELFF. The CDR3, as DNA: TGTGCCAGCAGCTTATACGGGGAGCTGTTTTTT. The rearrangement uses TRBV7-2 and TRBJ2-2; D gene ambiguous. With 2 bases removed from V and 7 bases from J, the gap between germline ends came to 2 bases. This CDR3 region has 11 residues. Germline V lookup: CDR1 SGHTA, CDR2 FQGNSA.

The chain recombines TRBV28 with TRBJ2-7, with 8 bases identical to TRBD2. Germline CDR1 MDHEN, CDR2 SYDVKM. The junction had 13 bases not matched to a gene; V was cut back by 7 bases and J by 5 bases. There are 15 residues in the CDR3. The CDR3 DNA sequence: TGTGCCAGCACCGTCGCCGGGGGGGGAGATAACGAGCAGTACTTC. As protein: CASTVAGGGDNEQYF.

This chain uses TRBV27 with TRBJ1-6, with 8 nucleotides matching TRBD1. V shed 3 bases and J 10 bases; nucleotides not matched to a gene: 11. The CDR3 spans 16 residues. From germline, CDR1 is MNHEY and CDR2 SMNVEV (reference sequence). As DNA, the CDR3 is TGTGCCAGCAGTTTGGTCCCCTGGCAGGGGGCCTCACCCCTCCACTTT. Protein product: CASSLVPWQGASPLHF.

The V and J genes are TRBV9 and TRBJ1-6; weak D call: TRBD1 (6 bases). CDR3 size: 14 residues. Germline assignment: CDR1 SGDLS and CDR2 YYNGEE. V shed 2 bases and J shed 9 bases, with 12 bases lying between them. CDR3 DNA sequence: TGTGCCAGCAGCGTTTTACAGGGAAGTTCACCCCTCCACTTT. This gives the protein CASSVLQGSSPLHF.

V is TRBV5-4 and J is TRBJ1-2; D gene uncertain. Germline lookup yields CDR1 SGHNT and CDR2 YYREEE (reference sequence). The CDR3 has 18 amino acids. V lost 0 bases and J 5 bases, leaving 23 bases between the germline ends. The CDR3 DNA reads TGTGCCAGCAGCTTGGAGTTCAGTGAGAGGTCAAATCGGTATGGCTACACCTTC. It translates to CASSLEFSERSNRYGYTF.

This clone is medium-sized (0.01 to 0.1%) by share. The chain is built from TRBV5-1 and TRBJ1-1, with 7 nucleotides matching TRBD1. The CDR3 runs to 15 residues. V lost 0 bases and J lost 0; bases outside the gene matches: 2. Germline V gene lookup returns CDR1 SGHRS and CDR2 YFSETQ. CDR3 DNA: TGCGCCAGCAGCTTGGGGGGACAGTTGAACACTGAAGCTTTCTTT. Encoded protein: CASSLGGQLNTEAFF.

This clone appeared a single time. The chain has TRBV5-4 and TRBJ1-2; D possibly corresponds to TRBD1 (5 bases). Between the trimmed V and J ends, which lost 2 bases and 4 bases, there was a span of 15 bases. The CDR3 loop spans 15 amino acids. Germline V gene data show CDR1 as SGHNT and CDR2 as YYREEE (reference sequence). This chain's CDR3 is CASSFRDSVGYGYTF. The CDR3 DNA follows: TGTGCCAGCAGCTTTAGGGACTCGGTAGGCTATGGCTACACCTTC.

This clone is a singleton in its sample. The V call is TRBV9, the J call TRBJ1-6, with D unclear. CDR3 length equals 13 residues. Per germline, CDR1 SGDLS and CDR2 YYNGEE. V lost 4 bases to trimming and J lost 5 bases, with 7 bases between them. The CDR3, as DNA: TGTGCCAGCAGCCCCACAGATAATTCACCCCTCCACTTT. Protein: CASSPTDNSPLHF.

The chain uses TRBV5-4 and TRBJ2-1; perhaps TRBD1 as D (5 bases). The length of the CDR3 is 16 residues. The V gene's germline CDR1 is SGHNT and CDR2 YYREEE (reference sequence). V dropped 0 bases and J dropped 0 bases, with 10 bases sitting between them. In DNA, the CDR3 is TGTGCCAGCAGCTTGGGACAGTTTAACTCCTACAATGAGCAGTTCTTC. Amino acids: CASSLGQFNSYNEQFF. The complete variable domain, with remaining parts taken from reference TRBV5-4 and TRBJ2-1, reads ETGVTQSPTHLIKTRGQQVTLRCSSQSGHNTVSWYQQALGQGPQFIFQYYREEENGRGNFPPRFSGLQFPNYSSELNVNALELDDSALYLCASSLGQFNSYNEQFFGPGTRLTVL.

The chain recombines TRBV12-3 or TRBV12-4 with TRBJ2-7; unclear D gene. Trimming removed 3 bases from V and 7 bases from J, with 7 bases in between. CDR3 size: 11 residues. CDR3 DNA: TGTGCCAGCAGTTTCTCGAGGGAGCAGTACTTC. This translates into CASSFSREQYF.

This chain links TRBV7-2 with TRBJ2-7, with 13 nucleotides matching TRBD2. CDR3 length equals 13 residues. The V gene end was trimmed by 5 bases and the J gene end by 8 bases; junction bases not matched to a gene: 3. Germline CDR1 and CDR2: SGHTA and FQGNSA. CDR3 protein: CASSTGLAGQQYF. The CDR3 DNA reads TGTGCCAGCAGCACGGGACTAGCGGGACAGCAGTACTTC.

The rearrangement uses TRBV29-1 and TRBJ2-3, with D possibly TRBD1 on 7 matching bases. Germline CDR1 SQVTM, CDR2 ANQGSEA. This CDR3 has 13 residues. V was pared by 2 bases and J by 9 bases, with 15 bases between. The DNA of the CDR3 is TGCAGCGTTGAAAAAGGGGGCGGGATAACGCAGTATTTT. Translating it yields CSVEKGGGITQYF.

This chain links TRBV7-3 with TRBJ2-2; 7 bases match TRBD1. This CDR3 is built from 15 residues. Germline V lookup: CDR1 SGHTA, CDR2 FQGTGA. Trimming took 6 bases from V and 4 from J; bases not matched to a gene: 8. CDR3 bases: TGTGCCAGCAGGCCAACAGGGGCCAGCACCGGGGAGCTGTTTTTT. Its translation: CASRPTGASTGELFF.

The chain recombines TRBV29-1 with TRBJ2-7; D ambiguous. There are 12 residues in the CDR3. With 4 bases removed from V and 5 bases from J, the gap between germline ends came to 12 bases. Germline assignment: CDR1 SQVTM and CDR2 ANQGSEA. CDR3 amino acids: CSVGGAPNEQYF. CDR3 DNA: TGCAGCGTTGGCGGAGCCCCCAACGAGCAGTACTTC.

Note on this clone: At the DNA level, this CDR3 is encoded by other sequences in the same sample as well. The chain couples TRBV18 to TRBJ1-6; D is unclear. From germline, CDR1 is KGHSH and CDR2 LQKENI. This CDR3 comprises 14 residues. Trimming removed 2 bases at V and 7 bases at J, with 9 bases between. CDR3: CASSPTGSNSPLHF. The CDR3 DNA reads TGTGCCAGCTCACCAACGGGGAGCAATTCACCCCTCCACTTT.

V and J are TRBV23-1 and TRBJ1-4, with 11 nucleotides matching TRBD1. TRBV23-1 is an ORF, with its function uncertain. After removal of 7 bases from V and 8 bases from J, the junction contained 9 bases not matched to a gene. This CDR3 has 15 amino acids. The CDR3 DNA reads as TGCGCCAGCACCTGCGGACAGGGGGCGTACGAAAAACTGTTTTTT. Encoded protein: CASTCGQGAYEKLFF.

The genes are TRBV30 and TRBJ1-5; 8 bases fit TRBD1. The CDR3 has 15 residues. V gave up 2 bases and J gave up 4 bases; unmatched junction bases: 7. CDR1 and CDR2 (germline): GTSNPN, SVGIG (reference sequence). The CDR3 nucleotides read TGTGCCTGGAGTACTTCCCACAGGGGGAATCAGCCCCAGCATTTT. It specifies CAWSTSHRGNQPQHF.

CDR3 protein: CASSLGGLAKNIQYF. The DNA of the CDR3 is TGTGCCAGCAGCTTAGGAGGGTTAGCCAAAAACATTCAGTACTTC. V is TRBV7-9 and J is TRBJ2-4, with D maybe TRBD2 (5 bases). CDR3 length: 15 amino acids. Germline CDR1 SEHNR, CDR2 FQNEAQ (reference sequence). Between the trimmed V and J ends, which lost 1 base and 0 bases, there was a span of 7 bases.

CDR3 DNA: TGTGCCAGCAGTCCCCGGGACAGGGTGATCCAGCCCCAGCATTTT. Translating it yields CASSPRDRVIQPQHF. The chain carries TRBV6-2 or TRBV6-3 and TRBJ1-5; 9 bases are a match to TRBD1. This CDR3 comprises 15 residues. The V gene end was trimmed by 5 bases and the J gene end by 7 bases; junction bases not matched to a gene: 9. Germline V gene sequence: CDR1 MNHEY, CDR2 SVGEGT.

V gene TRBV12-5 combines with J gene TRBJ2-3; possible D gene TRBD2, 5 bases. Germline V gene data show CDR1 as LGHNT and CDR2 as FRNRAP. This CDR3 is 15 amino acids long. V was cut by 1 base and J by 2 bases, with 10 bases left in between. CDR3 in DNA: TGTGCTAGTGGTTTGGGGCTAGCCGACACAGATACGCAGTATTTT. Protein: CASGLGLADTDTQYF.

This chain connects TRBV20-1 to TRBJ1-4; no clear D. CDR3 length: 16 residues. From germline, CDR1 is DFQATT and CDR2 SNEGSKA (reference sequence). Deletions cut 3 bases from V and 6 bases from J, with 20 bases between. The CDR3 is CSASREGELFHEKLFF. DNA of the CDR3: TGCAGTGCTAGTCGCGAGGGAGAATTGTTTCATGAAAAACTGTTTTTT.

This chain uses TRBV5-8 with TRBJ1-2; 7 positions match TRBD1. The CDR3 length is 14 residues. Germline CDR1 and CDR2: SGHTS and YDEGEE. V was clipped by 0 bases and J by 4 bases; unmatched bases: 3. The CDR3 spells CASSLAGQVYGYTF. The CDR3 DNA is TGTGCCAGCAGCTTGGCCGGACAGGTCTATGGCTACACCTTC.

The rearrangement links TRBV2 to TRBJ1-1, with 8 bases aligning to TRBD1. CDR1 SNHLY and CDR2 FYNNEI come from the germline V gene. With V trimmed by 10 bases and J by 5 bases, 9 bases remained unmatched. CDR3 length: 13 amino acids. CDR3 DNA sequence: TGTGCCACTAATTCAGGGGGCTTAACTGAAGCTTTCTTT. Translated: CATNSGGLTEAFF. The full variable domain, in which reference TRBV2 and TRBJ1-1 provide the parts outside the CDR3, is EPEVTQTPSHQVTQMGQEVILRCVPISNHLYFYWYRQILGQKVEFLVSFYNNEISEKSEIFDDQFSVERPDGSNFTLKIRSTKLEDSAMYFCATNSGGLTEAFFGQGTRLTVV.

The chain links TRBV30 to TRBJ2-3, with D maybe TRBD1 (6 bases). Germline lookup yields CDR1 GTSNPN and CDR2 SVGIG (reference sequence). The CDR3 totals 13 residues. Trimming took 3 bases from V and 1 from J, leaving 8 bases between them. CDR3 sequence reads: CAWRAGGTDTQYF. The CDR3 coding sequence is TGTGCCTGGAGGGCAGGGGGCACAGATACGCAGTATTTT. The whole variable domain, remainder taken from reference TRBV30 and TRBJ2-3, is SQTIHQWPATLVQPVGSPLSLECTVEGTSNPNLYWYRQAAGRGLQLLFYSVGIGQISSEVPQNLSASRPQDRQFILSSKKLLLSDSGFYLCAWRAGGTDTQYFGPGTRLTVL.

J is TRBJ1-2 and V is TRBV7-9, with D unresolved. The V end was cut by 5 bases, the J end by 3 bases, with 10 bases between. Germline V lookup: CDR1 SEHNR, CDR2 FQNEAQ (reference sequence). The CDR3 length is 13 residues. CDR3 sequence: CASSPLQYYGYTF. In DNA, the CDR3 is TGTGCCAGCAGCCCTCTCCAGTACTATGGCTACACCTTC.

The chain uses TRBV10-3 and TRBJ1-2, with 12 positions matching TRBD1. There are 17 residues in the CDR3. CDR1 is ENHRY, CDR2 SYGVKD, per germline. V trimming: 3 bases; J trimming: 2 bases; junction bases outside the gene matches: 7. In DNA, the CDR3 is TGTGCCATCAGTGAACCGGGACAGGGGGCTCACAACTATGGCTACACCTTC. Amino acids: CAISEPGQGAHNYGYTF.

The rearrangement uses TRBV18 and TRBJ1-3; D is possibly TRBD1 (5 bases). Trimming stripped 7 bases from V and 0 bases from J, with 13 bases between. This CDR3 contains 15 residues. The germline gives CDR1 KGHSH, CDR2 LQKENI. For the CDR3, the DNA is TGTGCCAGCTTCTCCGACAGCCTCTCTGGAAACACCATATATTTT. Protein sequence: CASFSDSLSGNTIYF.

The V and J genes are TRBV10-3 and TRBJ2-2; TRBD1 matches at 7 bases. The CDR3 has 14 residues. After removal of 7 bases from V and 4 bases from J, the junction contained 6 bases not matched to a gene. Germline V gene lookup returns CDR1 ENHRY and CDR2 SYGVKD. The CDR3: CAITDRVSTGELFF. CDR3 DNA sequence: TGTGCCATCACCGACAGGGTGAGCACCGGGGAGCTGTTTTTT.

This clone came up once. The chain combines TRBV10-3 with TRBJ2-2, with 7 bases lining up with TRBD1. V shed 6 bases, J shed 0 bases, and the junction held 7 bases outside the gene matches. CDR1 ENHRY and CDR2 SYGVKD come from the germline V gene. The CDR3 length is 16 residues. CDR3 DNA: TGTGCCATCAGCTACATGGGACAGTCGAACACCGGGGAGCTGTTTTTT. Amino acids: CAISYMGQSNTGELFF.